Below, 15 T cell receptor beta chains from the same sample are listed, as sequenced in a study of T cells in Graves' hyperthyroidism and ophthalmopathy (dated by TCRdb to between 2019 and 2020). The receptor library was made with multiplex PCR. The sequencer listed for this sample is Illumina HiSeq 2000. TCR beta CDR3 regions were amplified from RNA transcripts. A first-round RT-PCR of the TCR CDR3 used the HTBI primer set with the Qiagen OneStep RT-PCR kit. The raw public reads went through TCRdb reprocessing: fastp at Q25, MiXCR clone calling, in-frame beta chains kept. Duplicate CDR3 protein sequences are folded into a single record with the most common DNA and genes. Present in this sample are hundreds of thousands of distinct CDR3 sequences, roughly 14% of which were seen just once. The ten most abundant clones make up approximately 13% of the sample. The sequenced sample consisted of blood. These receptors were taken from a young man with Graves' ophthalmopathy.

The V call is TRBV5-1, the J call TRBJ2-2, with D unresolved. The CDR3 is 16 residues long. V was shortened by 4 bases and J by 0 bases, with 13 bases between the two germline ends. Germline V gives CDR1 SGHRS, CDR2 YFSETQ. In DNA, the CDR3 is TGCGCCAGCAGCCCGGGCAGATCGGCGAACACCGGGGAGCTGTTTTTT. Translated, it gives CASSPGRSANTGELFF.

This chain joins TRBV5-1 and TRBJ2-1; 9 positions match TRBD1. The germline V gene has CDR1 SGHRS and CDR2 YFSETQ. J lost 4 bases, V lost 4 bases, and 6 bases had no gene match. This CDR3 has 15 amino acids. In DNA form, the CDR3 reads TGCGCCAGCAGCCGGGACAGGGCGGAGTACAATGAGCAGTTCTTC. Residues: CASSRDRAEYNEQFF.

A few counts support this clonotype. J is TRBJ2-2 and V is TRBV5-1, with D perhaps assigned TRBD1 or TRBD2 (5 bases each). Looked up from germline, CDR1 is SGHRS and CDR2 is YFSETQ. This CDR3 has 13 residues. The germline V and J ends were trimmed by 5 bases and 6 bases, with 11 bases remaining between them. Here the CDR3 reads CASSTEGSGELFF. The CDR3 DNA follows: TGCGCCAGCAGTACAGAGGGGTCCGGGGAGCTGTTTTTT.

This clonotype was counted between two and nine times. The chain has TRBV7-9 and TRBJ2-3, with D maybe TRBD1 (5 bases). Per germline, CDR1 SEHNR and CDR2 FQNEAQ (reference sequence). V was clipped by 3 bases and J by 0 bases, with 10 bases between them. This CDR3 has 15 amino acids. The CDR3 DNA reads TGTGCCAGCAGCTTTCAGGGTATAAGCACAGATACGCAGTATTTT. It is translated as CASSFQGISTDTQYF.

This chain connects TRBV27 to TRBJ1-4; D gene unclear. Trimming cost V 3 bases and J 5 bases, with 10 bases left between them. Germline values: CDR1 MNHEY, CDR2 SMNVEV (reference sequence). This CDR3 is 14 amino acids long. The CDR3 coding sequence is TGTGCCAGCAGTTTTTTCCTGGGGAATGAAAAACTGTTTTTT. It specifies CASSFFLGNEKLFF.

Regarding this clonotype: Possible read error: a much larger clone is one base away. This chain links TRBV27 with TRBJ2-7; 7 nucleotides match TRBD1. CDR1 MNHEY and CDR2 SMNVEV come from the germline V gene (reference sequence). V gave up 5 bases and J gave up 3 bases; unmatched junction bases: 13. The CDR3 has 16 amino acids. CDR3 bases: TGTGCCAGCAGTCCCTTTCCGGCACAGGGGCACTACGAGCAGTACTTC. Protein product: CASSPFPAQGHYEQYF.

This clonotype was counted a few times. The chain combines TRBV30 with TRBJ1-5; no clear D gene. The CDR3 sequence is 13 residues long. The germline gives CDR1 GTSNPN, CDR2 SVGIG (reference sequence). The V end lost 2 bases, the J end lost 3 bases, and 8 bases lay between the germline ends. DNA for the CDR3: TGTGCCTGGAGTCCCACGTCCAATCAGCCCCAGCATTTT. Translating it yields CAWSPTSNQPQHF.

The chain employs TRBV6-1 and TRBJ2-7; 7 nucleotides agree with TRBD1. The germline CDR1 and CDR2 sequences are MNHNS and SASEGT. The junction had 12 bases not matched to a gene; V was cut back by 7 bases and J by 0 bases. There are 16 residues in the CDR3. The CDR3: CASTLDLGQPSYEQYF. CDR3 nucleotides: TGTGCCAGCACCCTCGATCTGGGACAGCCCTCCTACGAGCAGTACTTC.

V is TRBV11-2 and J is TRBJ2-5; TRBD2 matches 14 bases. The CDR3 length is 18 residues. Germline V CDR1 and CDR2: SGHAT, FQNNGV. Trimming took 8 bases from V and 0 from J; bases not matched to a gene: 11. CDR3 amino acids: CASSPGTSGGSYQETQYF. CDR3 nucleotide sequence: TGTGCCAGCTCACCTGGGACTAGCGGGGGATCGTACCAAGAGACCCAGTACTTC.

This clonotype came up many times. The chain carries TRBV7-9 and TRBJ2-3; TRBD2 aligns across 11 bases. Germline V CDR1 and CDR2: SEHNR, FQNEAQ (reference sequence). V lost 4 bases, J lost 5 bases, and 2 bases stayed unmatched. The CDR3 is 14 amino acids. CDR3 coding DNA: TGTGCCAGCAGCTCCGGGACTAGCGGAGATACGCAGTATTTT. Translating gives CASSSGTSGDTQYF.

V and J are TRBV11-1 and TRBJ2-1; 10 nucleotides agree with TRBD2. The CDR3 runs 16 residues. The junction had 4 bases not matched to a gene; V was cut back by 1 base and J by 4 bases. The germline V gene encodes CDR1 SGHAT and CDR2 FQDESV (reference sequence). The CDR3 DNA sequence: TGTGCCAGCAGCTTAGGACTAGCGGGTCAATACAATGAGCAGTTCTTC. Residues: CASSLGLAGQYNEQFF.

This clonotype was counted at least ten times. This rearrangement joins TRBV11-2 to TRBJ2-3; D not resolved. The CDR3 contains 18 residues. Trimming removed 2 bases from V and 0 bases from J, with 18 bases in between. Germline lookup yields CDR1 SGHAT and CDR2 FQNNGV. The CDR3 loop reads CASSLTVSARLSTDTQYF. CDR3 DNA sequence: TGTGCCAGCAGCTTAACTGTATCCGCGAGGCTCAGCACAGATACGCAGTATTTT.

The sample holds many counts of this clonotype. This chain's CDR3 is CASKLAPYNEQFF. CDR3 DNA: TGTGCCAGCAAACTAGCCCCCTACAATGAGCAGTTCTTC. The chain joins TRBV2 to TRBJ2-1; D is possibly TRBD2 (6 bases). CDR1 and CDR2 from the germline V gene are SNHLY and FYNNEI. This CDR3 has 13 amino acids. V dropped 7 bases and J dropped 2 bases, with 9 bases sitting between them.

The table lists this clonotype with many counts. The gene calls are TRBV24-1 and TRBJ2-2, with D possibly matching TRBD2 (6 bases). V gave up 6 bases and J gave up 2 bases, with 15 bases separating them. Germline V lookup: CDR1 KGHDR, CDR2 SFDVKD. The CDR3 extends over 16 amino acids. The CDR3 here is CATSRGTSHNTGELFF. Here the CDR3 DNA reads TGTGCCACCAGTAGAGGAACTAGCCATAACACCGGGGAGCTGTTTTTT.

This clonotype was seen ten or more times. The rearrangement links TRBV7-9 to TRBJ2-1; no reliable D call. The ends were cut back, 2 bases at V and 8 bases at J, with 10 bases in the middle. Per the germline V gene, CDR1 is SEHNR and CDR2 is FQNEAQ (reference sequence). CDR3 length equals 13 residues. Here the CDR3 reads CASSLLGGDEQFF. The DNA of the CDR3 is TGTGCCAGCAGCTTATTGGGCGGTGATGAGCAGTTCTTC.